Listed below are T cell receptor beta chains from one sample, sequenced in a study of beta chain features in type 1 diabetes. Sequenced by immunoSEQ multiplex PCR; TCRdb stores in-frame clones only, minus some. The sample holds around 300,000 clones, approximately 8.1% seen once. Sequenced material: central memory CD4+ T cells from blood. These receptors were obtained from a young woman in good health. Each CDR3 is given with its conserved first and last residue. A D gene is named only where the DNA matches it firmly. The listing skips clone size in some rows; elsewhere it reads once, few, many or a size class.

cdr3_nt,cdr3_aa,d_call,j_call,v_call,clone_size
TGTGCCAGCTCATCTACTACGACTAGCGGGGGTACGACCCAGTACTTC,CASSSTTTSGGTTQYF,TRBD2,TRBJ2-5,TRBV18,few
TGTGCCAGCAGCTTAGGGGTCACCTACACAGATACGCAGTATTTT,CASSLGVTYTDTQYF,NA,TRBJ2-3,TRBV11-2,NA
TGTGCCAGCAGCTCCCGGGACTCTGGAAACACCATATATTTT,CASSSRDSGNTIYF,NA,TRBJ1-3,TRBV5-4,few
TGTGCCAGCAGCGTAACGGGGATGAACACTGAAGCTTTCTTT,CASSVTGMNTEAFF,NA,TRBJ1-1,TRBV9,few
TGTGCCAGCAGACCTGGACGGATTGAAAAACTGTTTTTT,CASRPGRIEKLFF,NA,TRBJ1-4,TRBV28,few
TGTGCCAGCACCCCCCCCGGCAGTTCCTACGAGCAGTACTTC,CASTPPGSSYEQYF,NA,TRBJ2-7,TRBV11-3,NA
TGTGCCAGCAGTCGACAGGGGGCCCAAAAACTGTTTTTT,CASSRQGAQKLFF,TRBD1,TRBJ1-4,TRBV13,NA
TGTGCCAGCAGCTTAGAGGCAGGGACCAAAAACATTCAGTACTTC,CASSLEAGTKNIQYF,NA,TRBJ2-4,TRBV7-3,NA
TGTGCCAGCAGTCGAAGAGGGGGCGCGAATCAGCCCCAGCATTTT,CASSRRGGANQPQHF,TRBD1,TRBJ1-5,TRBV2,NA
TGTGCCAGCAGCTTAGACGGGGCCACCCAACAGCCCCAGCATTTT,CASSLDGATQQPQHF,NA,TRBJ1-5,TRBV11-2,few
TGTGCCAGTAGTATAGAGAGGGAGGCTACCGGGGAGCTGTTTTTT,CASSIEREATGELFF,NA,TRBJ2-2,TRBV19,few
TGTGCCAGTAGTATTCAAGGGATTAAGGATGGCTACACCTTC,CASSIQGIKDGYTF,NA,TRBJ1-2,TRBV19,few
TGTGCCAGCAGCTTACGGACAGGGACTCCCCACGAGCAGTACTTC,CASSLRTGTPHEQYF,TRBD1,TRBJ2-7,TRBV7-8,NA
TGTGCCAGCTCACGGGAGGCTAACTATGGCTACACCTTC,CASSREANYGYTF,NA,TRBJ1-2,TRBV18,many
TGTGCCAGCAGCGTGTCAACGGGCGGCAATCAGCCCCAGCATTTT,CASSVSTGGNQPQHF,NA,TRBJ1-5,TRBV9,NA
TGCAGCGTTGAGGCCCCCGAGGAGAGGGTAAATGAGCAGTTCTTC,CSVEAPEERVNEQFF,NA,TRBJ2-1,TRBV29-1,few
TGTGCCAGCAGCTTCCGCCCCCCTGACAGGGGGCGAGGATGCACTGAAGCTTTCTTT,CASSFRPPDRGRGCTEAFF,NA,TRBJ1-1,TRBV21-1,few
TGTGCCAGCAGCCTACAGACACAGGGAAGGTTCAACGACGTCCTGACTTTC,CASSLQTQGRFNDVLTF,NA,TRBJ2-6,TRBV7-2,few
TGTGCCACCAAAACCCGGGGAGGGCGGGATGAGCAGTTCTTC,CATKTRGGRDEQFF,TRBD2,TRBJ2-1,TRBV19,few
TGCAGTGCCTACCTTCTTTCCGAGCAGTACTTC,CSAYLLSEQYF,NA,TRBJ2-7,TRBV20-1,few
TGTGCCAGCAGCTCCTATCCGGGACAGGACAACTACAATCAGCCCCAGCATTTT,CASSSYPGQDNYNQPQHF,TRBD1,TRBJ1-5,TRBV7-6,NA
TGTGCCAGCAGCTTAGTTTGGGACGGGGGAAACTATGGCTACACCTTC,CASSLVWDGGNYGYTF,NA,TRBJ1-2,TRBV7-3,NA
TGTGCCAGCAGCGTGACCCCGACAGTAGGCTCCCGCGAGCAGTACTTC,CASSVTPTVGSREQYF,NA,TRBJ2-7,TRBV9,few
TGTGCCATCACACTAGAACCCCTAGGGAGTATGTGGAATGAGCAGTTCTTC,CAITLEPLGSMWNEQFF,NA,TRBJ2-1,TRBV10-3,few
TGTGCCAGCAGCGACAGATCATCCACTGAAAAACTGTTTTTT,CASSDRSSTEKLFF,NA,TRBJ1-4,TRBV2,few
TGTGCCACCGCCCGGCCGCGGGATACGCAGTATTTT,CATARPRDTQYF,NA,TRBJ2-3,TRBV15,many
TGTGCCACCAGCAGAGGGGCCGGGGTTAGCACAGATACGCAGTATTTT,CATSRGAGVSTDTQYF,NA,TRBJ2-3,TRBV15,few
TGTGCCAGCAGCGCGCAACCAGGGGGAGTCCACTTT,CASSAQPGGVHF,TRBD1,TRBJ1-6,TRBV7-9,NA
TGTGCCAGCAGCTTGGGGGGGACAGGGGACTATGGCTACACCTTC,CASSLGGTGDYGYTF,TRBD1,TRBJ1-2,TRBV5-4,few
TGCAGCGTTGGGGAGGGGTCGTTGAGCACTGAAGCTTTCTTT,CSVGEGSLSTEAFF,NA,TRBJ1-1,TRBV29-1,few
TGTGCCAGCAGCACAAACAGGGGCAGGGCGGAGACCCAGTACTTC,CASSTNRGRAETQYF,TRBD1,TRBJ2-5,TRBV6-5,NA
TGTGCCAGCAGCCCGGCTGGGGGGCTGGGAAACACCATATATTTT,CASSPAGGLGNTIYF,NA,TRBJ1-3,TRBV7-8,NA
TGTGCCAGCAGTGTATTCAGGGAGAGCACAGATACGCAGTATTTT,CASSVFRESTDTQYF,NA,TRBJ2-3,TRBV6-1,NA
TGTGCCAGCAGCTTGGAGCGGGGGAGGACGCAGTATTTT,CASSLERGRTQYF,TRBD2,TRBJ2-3,TRBV11-3,NA
TGTGCCTGGGCCCGGGACAGGGGGCTAGAGCAGTACTTC,CAWARDRGLEQYF,TRBD1,TRBJ2-5,TRBV30,few
TGTGCCAGTAGTACGCTTCGCGACAGGGGGCGTAATTTGCTCGATGGCTACACCTTC,CASSTLRDRGRNLLDGYTF,TRBD1,TRBJ1-2,TRBV19,NA
TGCGCCAGCAGCCAAGGCGTCTCCATAGGCTACAATGAGCAGTTCTTC,CASSQGVSIGYNEQFF,NA,TRBJ2-1,TRBV4-1,few
TGTGCCAGCAGCCCGGAGAGCAATCAGCCCCAGCATTTT,CASSPESNQPQHF,NA,TRBJ1-5,TRBV6-4,NA
TGTGCCAGCAGCAAATCGGGACGGACCTACGAGCAGTACTTC,CASSKSGRTYEQYF,NA,TRBJ2-7,TRBV7-9,NA
TGTGCCAGCAGCTCGTCCAGGGCAAAACTGTTTTTT,CASSSSRAKLFF,NA,TRBJ1-4,TRBV7-2,NA
TGCGCCAGCAGCCAGGCTTGGAAGACTTTCCGGGGCTATGGCTACACCTTC,CASSQAWKTFRGYGYTF,NA,TRBJ1-2,TRBV4-3,few
TGTGCCAGTAGTATAACCCTTCGAGGGATCTCTGGGGCCAACGTCCTGACTTTC,CASSITLRGISGANVLTF,NA,TRBJ2-6,TRBV19,NA
TGTGCCAGCTCGCCGACTAGCGGGACTAGCACAGATACGCAGTATTTT,CASSPTSGTSTDTQYF,TRBD2,TRBJ2-3,TRBV18,many
TGCAGCGTTGCATTTGAAGCGTACACTGAAGCTTTCTTT,CSVAFEAYTEAFF,NA,TRBJ1-1,TRBV29-1,NA
TGTGCCAGCAGCGTAGAGGTCTGGGCAGATACGCAGTATTTT,CASSVEVWADTQYF,NA,TRBJ2-3,TRBV9,NA
TGTGCCAGCAGCAAAGCGCTAAAGGACAGCTCACCCAATCAGCCCCAGCATTTT,CASSKALKDSSPNQPQHF,NA,TRBJ1-5,TRBV21-1,few
TGTGCCAGCAGTGAAGGTTCAGGGTACAACTATGGCTACACCTTC,CASSEGSGYNYGYTF,NA,TRBJ1-2,TRBV25-1,NA
TGTGCCAGCAAACCAAGCAGGGACGGCGGTAAACTGTTTTTT,CASKPSRDGGKLFF,NA,TRBJ1-4,TRBV6-5,NA
TGTGCCAGCACCGTATTTAGCGGGACCTCAGATACGCAGTATTTT,CASTVFSGTSDTQYF,TRBD2,TRBJ2-3,TRBV9,NA